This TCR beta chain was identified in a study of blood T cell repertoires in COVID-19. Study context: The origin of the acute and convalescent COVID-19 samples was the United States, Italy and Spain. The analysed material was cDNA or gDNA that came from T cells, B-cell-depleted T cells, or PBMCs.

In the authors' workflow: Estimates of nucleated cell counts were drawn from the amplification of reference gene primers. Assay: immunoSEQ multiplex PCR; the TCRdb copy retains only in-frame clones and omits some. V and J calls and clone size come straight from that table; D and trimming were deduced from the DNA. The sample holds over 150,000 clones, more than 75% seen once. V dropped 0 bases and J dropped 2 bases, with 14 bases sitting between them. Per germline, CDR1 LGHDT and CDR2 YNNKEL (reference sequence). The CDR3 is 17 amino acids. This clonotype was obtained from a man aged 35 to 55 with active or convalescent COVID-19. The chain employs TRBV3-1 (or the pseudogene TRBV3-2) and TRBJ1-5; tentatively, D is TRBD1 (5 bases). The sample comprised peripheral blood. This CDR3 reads CASSQERGGMGNQPQHF. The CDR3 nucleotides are TGTGCCAGCAGCCAAGAGAGGGGAGGGATGGGCAATCAGCCCCAGCATTTT.